One T cell receptor (beta chain) is described in this entry. The antigen remains undetermined. Sequencing ends 3 residues short of the CDR3 end; the germline J gene provides the rest. Diagnosis required reduced IgG, IgA and/or IgM with specific antibody deficiency. The CVID group had 15 females and 30 or so males, mean age roughly 40. Germline V gene data show CDR1 as LNHDA and CDR2 as SQIVND (reference sequence). The CDR3 runs to 11 residues. The germline V and J ends were trimmed by 4 bases and 8 bases, with 5 bases remaining between them. This sample was taken from a study of T cell clonality in common variable immunodeficiency. General study points: CVID subjects showed higher TCRbeta clonality than healthy controls. Reportedly, TCR beta sequences from common variable immunodeficiency showed fewer deletions and N-nucleotide insertions. CVID subjects shared fewer TCRbeta clones than healthy controls did.

Sequencing used immunoSEQ multiplex PCR; TCRdb keeps in-frame clones, though not all of them. In total the sample includes tens of thousands of clones, none of them seen once. V usage is TRBV19 and J usage is TRBJ1-4; no definite D call. This receptor was obtained from a human donor with common variable immunodeficiency. Sample: peripheral blood mononuclear cells. CDR3 region: CASSKREKLFF. CDR3 DNA, as far as it was read: TGTGCCAGTAGTAAACGGGAAAAA.